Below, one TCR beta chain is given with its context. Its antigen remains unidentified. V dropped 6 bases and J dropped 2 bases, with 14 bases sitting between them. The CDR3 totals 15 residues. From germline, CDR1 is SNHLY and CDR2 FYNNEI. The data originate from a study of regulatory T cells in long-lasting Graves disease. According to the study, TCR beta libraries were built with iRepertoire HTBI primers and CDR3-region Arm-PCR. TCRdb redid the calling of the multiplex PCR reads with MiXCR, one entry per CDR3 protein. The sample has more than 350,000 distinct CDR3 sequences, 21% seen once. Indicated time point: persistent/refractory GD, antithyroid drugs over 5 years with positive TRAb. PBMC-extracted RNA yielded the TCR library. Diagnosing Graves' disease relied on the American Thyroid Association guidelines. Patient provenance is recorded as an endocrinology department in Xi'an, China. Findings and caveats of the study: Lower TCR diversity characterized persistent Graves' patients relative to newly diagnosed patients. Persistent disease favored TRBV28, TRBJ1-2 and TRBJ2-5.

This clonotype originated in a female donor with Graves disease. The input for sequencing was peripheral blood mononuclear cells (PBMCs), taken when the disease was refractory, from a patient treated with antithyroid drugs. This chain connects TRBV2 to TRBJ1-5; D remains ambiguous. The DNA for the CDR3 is TGTGCCAGCAGCGCCCGGCGGGGAGGCAATCAGCCCCAGCATTTT. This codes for CASSARRGGNQPQHF.